This T cell receptor (beta chain) was observed in a study of OX40 agonist ivuxolimab in advanced cancers. Study observations and caveats: Both CD4+ and CD8+ T cell populations in blood had undergone clonal expansion by week 6 at 0.1 to 3.0 mg/kg. In CD8+ T cells, expanded clones were on average more numerous than in CD4+.

A word on this clone: Its specificity is unknown.

Profiling relied on immunoSEQ multiplex PCR, and the TCRdb table lists in-frame clones only, not all of them. The table records approximately 66,000 clones, 85% of them present only once. Germline V CDR1 and CDR2: GTSNPN, SVGIG (reference sequence). The CDR3 covers 15 residues. The ends were cut back, 2 bases at V and 10 bases at J, with 18 bases in the middle. The chain combines TRBV30 with TRBJ2-6, with D possibly called TRBD1 or TRBD2 (5 bases each). The sample was CD4+ or CD8+ T cells sorted from blood, taken in a trial of the OX40 agonist ivuxolimab. This receptor was identified in an adult with an advanced solid tumor such as melanoma, head and neck, liver or kidney cancer. In DNA, the CDR3 is TGTGCCTGGAGTCCTCGTCCGGGGACGGAGAACGTCCTGACTTTC. The encoded protein is CAWSPRPGTENVLTF.